Below are 27 T cell receptor beta chains sequenced from a single sample in a study of graft-versus-host responses after intestinal transplantation (TCRdb year 2021). Which antigens these TCRs recognize remains unknown. The library was made by the immunoSEQ multiplex PCR assay. Sourced from immuneACCESS, this table was stored by TCRdb with only in-frame sequences that have V and J called. A share of the clones is absent; for the studies checked, an unresolved V gene accounts for under half, and the remainder has no known explanation. The sample table records tens of thousands of clones; roughly 90% of these occur just once. The ten biggest clones cover roughly 2.6% of the sample. The sample's time point label is to be understood as: cells obtained before transplantation from donor or recipient. The specimen was unstimulated CD8+ T cells sorted from spleen or lymph node cells, collected before intestinal transplant. The receptors stem from a human donor who received an intestinal transplant.

This clone came up once. The rearrangement joins TRBV15 to TRBJ2-1, with 10 positions matching TRBD2. This CDR3 spans 14 amino acids. Germline assignment: CDR1 LNHNV and CDR2 YYDKDF (reference sequence). V trimming: 3 bases; J trimming: 9 bases; junction bases outside the gene matches: 5. For the CDR3, the DNA is TGTGCCACCAGCAGGGGACTAGCGTCCACTGAGCAGTTCTTC. Translation: CATSRGLASTEQFF. Filled out from reference TRBV15 and TRBJ2-1, the complete variable domain reads DAMVIQNPRYQVTQFGKPVTLSCSQTLNHNVMYWYQQKSSQAPKLLFHYYDKDFNNEADTPDNFQSRRPNTSFCFLDIRSPGLGDTAMYLCATSRGLASTEQFFGPGTRLTVL.

V and J are TRBV5-1 and TRBJ2-3, with TRBD1 identical over 9 bases. V lost 3 bases and J lost 6; bases outside the gene matches: 11. This CDR3 comprises 16 residues. Per the germline V gene, CDR1 is SGHRS and CDR2 is YFSETQ. The CDR3 sequence is CASSSLPTGGTDTQYF. The DNA for the CDR3 is TGCGCCAGCAGCTCACTTCCGACAGGGGGAACGGATACGCAGTATTTT. Drawing the rest from reference TRBV5-1 and TRBJ2-3, the complete variable domain is KAGVTQTPRYLIKTRGQQVTLSCSPISGHRSVSWYQQTPGQGLQFLFEYFSETQRNKGNFPGRFSGRQFSNSRSEMNVSTLELGDSALYLCASSSLPTGGTDTQYFGPGTRLTVL.

The chain recombines TRBV10-1 with TRBJ2-5, with 10 bases aligning to TRBD2. Germline CDR1 WNHNN, CDR2 SYGVQD (reference sequence). CDR3 length equals 16 residues. V dropped 1 base and J dropped 5; count of bases not matched to a gene: 7. The CDR3 region is CASSELPSGSLETQYF. The CDR3 region has the DNA TGCGCCAGCAGTGAGTTACCTAGCGGGAGTTTGGAGACCCAGTACTTC.

The chain joins TRBV28 to TRBJ2-7, with D possibly matching TRBD2 (5 bases). CDR1 is MDHEN, CDR2 SYDVKM, per germline. The CDR3 loop spans 14 amino acids. V was cut by 3 bases and J by 2 bases, with 11 bases left in between. CDR3 region: CASSLGQEAYEQYF. DNA of the CDR3: TGTGCCAGCAGTTTGGGCCAGGAGGCCTACGAGCAGTACTTC.

This clone was seen a single time. The chain joins TRBV30 to TRBJ2-7; D unclear. Between the trimmed V and J ends, which lost 0 bases and 6 bases, there was a span of 18 bases. The CDR3 is made up of 15 amino acids. In germline, CDR1 is GTSNPN, CDR2 SVGIG (reference sequence). The CDR3 is CAWSVVRGFHGEQYF. The CDR3 DNA follows: TGTGCCTGGAGTGTAGTTCGAGGATTCCATGGCGAGCAGTACTTC.

The chain combines TRBV7-9 with TRBJ1-4, with D perhaps TRBD1 (6 bases). V gave up 10 bases and J gave up 7 bases, with 13 bases separating them. Germline lookup yields CDR1 SEHNR and CDR2 FQNEAQ (reference sequence). The CDR3 contains 12 residues. The CDR3: CATGGQGEKLFF. For the CDR3, the DNA is TGTGCCACGGGGGGGCAGGGTGAAAAACTGTTTTTT. The full variable domain, in which reference TRBV7-9 and TRBJ1-4 provide the parts outside the CDR3, is DTGVSQNPRHKITKRGQNVTFRCDPISEHNRLYWYRQTLGQGPEFLTYFQNEAQLEKSRLLSDRFSAERPKGSFSTLEIQRTEQGDSAMYLCATGGQGEKLFFGSGTQLSVL.

The chain couples TRBV27 to TRBJ1-5, with a weak D call TRBD1 (6 bases). The germline V gene encodes CDR1 MNHEY and CDR2 SMNVEV (reference sequence). The V end lost 5 bases, the J end lost 3 bases, and 11 bases lay between the germline ends. The CDR3 loop spans 14 amino acids. The DNA of the CDR3 is TGTGCCAGCAGTATGACAGGTTCCAATCAGCCCCAGCATTTT. This sequence encodes CASSMTGSNQPQHF.

V usage is TRBV4-2 and J usage is TRBJ2-1, with a weak D call TRBD2 (5 bases). The germline CDR1 and CDR2 sequences are LGHNA and YNFKEQ. V lost 2 bases to trimming and J lost 4 bases, with 9 bases between them. This CDR3 region has 14 residues. As DNA, the CDR3 is TGTGCCAGCAGCCAACCCGGGGATTACAATGAGCAGTTCTTC. Encoded protein: CASSQPGDYNEQFF.

The rearrangement joins TRBV6-5 to TRBJ2-1; no clear D. Per germline, CDR1 MNHEY and CDR2 SVGAGI. Trimming shortened V by 0 bases and J by 5 bases, and 5 bases separated the two germline ends. The CDR3 runs 13 residues. The CDR3 DNA follows: TGTGCCAGCAGTTACTCGACAAACAATGAGCAGTTCTTC. Its protein is CASSYSTNNEQFF.

J is TRBJ2-7 and V is TRBV7-9, with 7 bases lining up with TRBD1. The CDR3 covers 14 residues. V shed 1 base, J shed 6 bases, and the junction held 6 bases outside the gene matches. Per germline, CDR1 SEHNR and CDR2 FQNEAQ (reference sequence). The CDR3 coding sequence is TGTGCCAGCAGCTTAGTAGGGACAGCCGCCGAGCAGTACTTC. This codes for CASSLVGTAAEQYF.

V gene TRBV2 combines with J gene TRBJ2-5; 8 nucleotides align to TRBD1. The CDR3 is 16 residues long. J lost 5 bases, V lost 5 bases, and 13 bases had no gene match. The germline V gene has CDR1 SNHLY and CDR2 FYNNEI. This chain's CDR3 is CASSSGQGDLRETQYF. CDR3 sequence (DNA): TGTGCCAGCAGTTCAGGACAGGGAGACCTTCGTGAGACCCAGTACTTC.

The chain links TRBV27 to TRBJ1-2; D is perhaps TRBD1 (5 bases). The germline CDR1 and CDR2 sequences are MNHEY and SMNVEV (reference sequence). The V end was cut by 5 bases, the J end by 0 bases, with 10 bases between. The CDR3 has 14 amino acids. The CDR3: CASSRWGSNYGYTF. The CDR3 bases are TGTGCCAGCAGTAGGTGGGGCTCTAACTATGGCTACACCTTC.

As concerns this clone: Other nucleotide sequences in the sample specify the same CDR3. V usage is TRBV28 and J usage is TRBJ2-7, with D possibly matching TRBD1 (5 bases). CDR1 and CDR2 (germline): MDHEN, SYDVKM. V lost 6 bases, J lost 0 bases, and 6 bases lay in between. CDR3 size: 12 residues. Here the CDR3 reads CASSRDSYEQYF. CDR3 sequence (DNA): TGTGCCAGCAGCAGGGACTCCTACGAGCAGTACTTC.

The V call is TRBV13, the J call TRBJ2-2, with D perhaps matching TRBD1 (5 bases). V was clipped by 8 bases and J by 1 base, with 14 bases between them. The CDR3 sequence is 15 residues long. Germline CDR1 reads PRHDT; CDR2 reads FYEKMQ (reference sequence). CDR3 residues: CASGVDSENTGELFF. As DNA, the CDR3 is TGTGCCAGCGGGGTAGACAGCGAGAACACCGGGGAGCTGTTTTTT.

V gene TRBV10-3 combines with J gene TRBJ1-2, with no clear D. Trimming pared 2 bases from V and 2 bases from J, leaving 6 bases between. CDR3 length equals 13 residues. The germline V gene has CDR1 ENHRY and CDR2 SYGVKD. The CDR3 loop reads CAISEARNYGYTF. In DNA form, the CDR3 reads TGTGCCATCAGTGAGGCCAGAAACTATGGCTACACCTTC.

Comment on this clone: One end of the junction varies from germline; a read error may be responsible. The V call is TRBV29-1, the J call TRBJ2-7; maybe TRBD2 (6 bases). Germline CDR1 SQVTM, CDR2 ANQGSEA. CDR3 size: 15 residues. The CDR3 is CSVEDTGTGSYEQYF. Here the CDR3 DNA reads TGCAGCGTGGAAGACACCGGGACTGGCTCCTACGAGCAGTACTTC.

The chain links TRBV4-1 to TRBJ1-5, with 7 bases aligning to TRBD1. J gave up 2 bases and V 4 bases, and 11 bases lay outside the gene matches. Germline CDR1 is MGHRA and CDR2 is YSYEKL. The CDR3 is made up of 17 amino acids. The chain's CDR3 is CASSRRTGRLGNQPQHF. The DNA for the CDR3 is TGCGCCAGCAGCCGAAGGACAGGTCGGCTTGGCAATCAGCCCCAGCATTTT.

The rearrangement joins TRBV29-1 to TRBJ2-7, with 10 bases that match TRBD2. The CDR3 sequence is 16 residues long. V trimming: 0 bases; J trimming: 4 bases; junction bases outside the gene matches: 9. Germline CDR1 SQVTM, CDR2 ANQGSEA. The CDR3, as DNA: TGCAGCGTTGAAGATCAGGTAGCGGGAGGTGTTTACGAGCAGTACTTC. Translating it yields CSVEDQVAGGVYEQYF.

This chain uses TRBV6-1 with TRBJ2-3; unclear D gene. Germline lookup yields CDR1 MNHNS and CDR2 SASEGT. The germline V and J ends were trimmed by 2 bases and 11 bases, with 5 bases remaining between them. The CDR3 extends over 10 amino acids. The CDR3 nucleotides read TGTGCCAGCAGTGAATCGCGGCAGTATTTT. Its protein product is CASSESRQYF.

The chain employs TRBV6-5 and TRBJ2-3; 13 bases line up with TRBD2. Germline CDR1 MNHEY, CDR2 SVGAGI. The CDR3 loop spans 15 amino acids. The trim removed 6 bases at V and 4 bases at J, leaving 4 bases unmatched. The CDR3 is CASSPTSGGADTQYF. CDR3 coding DNA: TGTGCCAGCAGCCCCACTAGCGGGGGGGCAGATACGCAGTATTTT.

The V gene is TRBV27, the J gene TRBJ1-4; possible D gene TRBD1, 6 bases. The CDR3 runs to 15 residues. The germline CDR1 and CDR2 sequences are MNHEY and SMNVEV (reference sequence). The V end lost 0 bases, the J end lost 8 bases, and 13 bases lay between the germline ends. The CDR3: CASSLSWQGNEKLFF. The CDR3 bases are TGTGCCAGCAGTTTATCATGGCAGGGGAACGAAAAACTGTTTTTT.

V is TRBV6-5 and J is TRBJ1-1, with TRBD1 identical over 7 bases. J lost 4 bases, V lost 5 bases, and 7 bases had no gene match. This CDR3 spans 14 amino acids. Germline loops: CDR1 MNHEY, CDR2 SVGAGI. DNA for the CDR3: TGTGCCAGCAGTCCAGGGACAGTACTCACTGAAGCTTTCTTT. It yields the protein CASSPGTVLTEAFF.

This clone was detected only once. The chain has TRBV4-1 and TRBJ2-1; the match to TRBD2 covers 9 bases. The CDR3 extends over 19 amino acids. Germline CDR1 reads MGHRA; CDR2 reads YSYEKL. V lost 4 bases to trimming and J lost 7 bases; unmatched junction nucleotides: 20. The CDR3 loop is CASSRHPGTSPHSGNEQFF. The CDR3, as DNA: TGCGCCAGCAGCCGTCACCCGGGGACTAGCCCCCACAGCGGGAATGAGCAGTTCTTC.

The V call is TRBV28, the J call TRBJ2-5; TRBD1 aligns across 9 bases. V was pared by 4 bases and J by 3 bases, with 3 bases of the junction left unmatched. The CDR3 runs 14 residues. In germline, CDR1 is MDHEN, CDR2 SYDVKM. This CDR3 is CASSSGTGKETQYF. The DNA of the CDR3 is TGTGCCAGCAGTTCCGGGACAGGGAAAGAGACCCAGTACTTC. Filled out from reference TRBV28 and TRBJ2-5, the complete variable domain reads DVKVTQSSRYLVKRTGEKVFLECVQDMDHENMFWYRQDPGLGLRLIYFSYDVKMKEKGDIPEGYSVSREKKERFSLILESASTNQTSMYLCASSSGTGKETQYFGPGTRLLVL.

The chain has TRBV7-9 and TRBJ2-7; tentatively, D is TRBD2 (6 bases). CDR1 is SEHNR and CDR2 is FQNEAQ in the germline V gene (reference sequence). V lost 4 bases and J lost 4, with 11 bases in between. The CDR3 contains 13 residues. DNA for the CDR3: TGTGCCAGCAGCTCCTATAGCGGATACGAGCAGTACTTC. Translation gives CASSSYSGYEQYF.

This clone was picked up a small number of times. V usage is TRBV19 and J usage is TRBJ2-1; 7 bases are a match to TRBD1. The CDR3 length is 14 residues. J was trimmed by 6 bases and V by 6 bases; bases with no gene match: 8. Germline V CDR1 and CDR2: LNHDA, SQIVND (reference sequence). The CDR3 here is CASRLGTGANEQFF. Here the CDR3 DNA reads TGTGCCAGTAGGCTGGGAACAGGGGCCAATGAGCAGTTCTTC.

This sequence joins TRBV27 and TRBJ2-2; a weak D match, TRBD2 (6 bases). Germline V lookup: CDR1 MNHEY, CDR2 SMNVEV (reference sequence). The V and J ends lost 7 bases and 5 bases respectively, with 14 bases between them. The length of the CDR3 is 14 residues. The DNA for the CDR3 is TGTGCCAGCAATCCGGGAGAGGAGACCGGGGAGCTGTTTTTT. Encoded protein: CASNPGEETGELFF.